This entry lists 20 T cell receptor beta chains sequenced from one sample in a study of T-cell reconstitution after alpha-beta-depleted transplantation in children. Unique molecular identifiers featured in how the TCRbeta library was prepared. TCRdb re-called the PCR reads through MiXCR, storing one row per CDR3 protein. This table holds 200,000 to 250,000 distinct CDR3 sequences, 8% to 9.5% found once. The starting material was PBMCs from the stem cell graft donor, obtained from the stem cell graft. These receptors were obtained from a human donor who donated a stem cell graft to a child with acute lymphoblastic leukemia.

This clonotype was seen at least ten times. The gene calls are TRBV20-1 and TRBJ2-1; either TRBD1 or TRBD2 may fit D (6 bases each). This CDR3 has 15 residues. Germline V gene data show CDR1 as DFQATT and CDR2 as SNEGSKA (reference sequence). V lost 6 bases and J 0 bases, leaving 15 bases between the germline ends. CDR3 sequence reads: CSARGGASSYNEQFF. The CDR3 coding sequence is TGCAGTGCCAGGGGCGGGGCAAGCTCCTACAATGAGCAGTTCTTC.

This clonotype was counted many times. The chain links TRBV20-1 to TRBJ1-2; D is unclear. CDR1 DFQATT and CDR2 SNEGSKA come from the germline V gene (reference sequence). Trimming removed 7 bases from V and 3 bases from J, with 9 bases in between. The CDR3 has 11 residues. The CDR3, as DNA: TGCAGTGTCTTGCTCGACTATGGCTACACCTTC. Its translation: CSVLLDYGYTF.

This clonotype was recorded many times. J is TRBJ2-7 and V is TRBV13; 9 bases are a match to TRBD2. J was trimmed by 4 bases and V by 5 bases; bases with no gene match: 9. This CDR3 has 15 residues. CDR1 is PRHDT, CDR2 FYEKMQ, per germline (reference sequence). The DNA of the CDR3 is TGTGCCAGCAGCCCCCGTGGTAGCGGGGGATACGAGCAGTACTTC. This gives the protein CASSPRGSGGYEQYF.

This chain connects TRBV10-3 to TRBJ1-1; 7 bases fit TRBD1. J lost 4 bases, V lost 10 bases, and 12 bases had no gene match. This CDR3 is 14 amino acids long. Germline CDR1 and CDR2: ENHRY and SYGVKD. CDR3 bases: TGTGCCACCGTTCAAACAGGGGATGGCACTGAAGCTTTCTTT. This gives the protein CATVQTGDGTEAFF.

This clonotype was seen a few times. The chain's CDR3 is CASSAGTPQDEQYF. The CDR3 DNA is TGTGCCAGCAGCGCCGGGACTCCCCAAGACGAGCAGTACTTC. The V call is TRBV7-7, the J call TRBJ2-7; the D gene is possibly TRBD2 (6 bases). Germline lookup yields CDR1 SSHAT and CDR2 FNYEAQ (reference sequence). Trimming pared 5 bases from V and 5 bases from J, leaving 16 bases between. The CDR3 length is 14 residues.

This clonotype has at least ten counts. This chain links TRBV7-8 with TRBJ2-1; D remains unclear. Trimming cost V 5 bases and J 1 base, with 12 bases left between them. Germline CDR1 is SGHVS and CDR2 is FQNEAQ. This CDR3 is 15 amino acids long. As DNA, the CDR3 is TGTGCCAGCAGCCGTATAGTGGGGTCCTACAATGAGCAGTTCTTC. As protein: CASSRIVGSYNEQFF.

The J gene is TRBJ1-6, the V gene TRBV4-2; a possible D gene is TRBD1 (5 bases). The CDR3 has 16 residues. The germline gives CDR1 LGHNA, CDR2 YNFKEQ. V was clipped by 0 bases and J by 13 bases, with 19 bases between them. CDR3 protein: CASSQETTGTTRPLHF. DNA of the CDR3: TGTGCCAGCAGCCAAGAAACGACCGGGACCACGCGCCCCCTCCACTTT.

The table lists this clonotype with a few counts. This sequence joins TRBV5-1 and TRBJ1-1, with 8 bases aligning to TRBD1. The CDR3 length is 16 residues. Germline V lookup: CDR1 SGHRS, CDR2 YFSETQ. V lost 0 bases to trimming and J lost 4 bases; unmatched junction nucleotides: 8. CDR3 coding DNA: TGCGCCAGCAGCTTGGTCCTACAGGGGGTGGGCACTGAAGCTTTCTTT. Translated: CASSLVLQGVGTEAFF. Together with reference TRBV5-1 and TRBJ1-1, the CDR3 gives the full variable domain: KAGVTQTPRYLIKTRGQQVTLSCSPISGHRSVSWYQQTPGQGLQFLFEYFSETQRNKGNFPGRFSGRQFSNSRSEMNVSTLELGDSALYLCASSLVLQGVGTEAFFGQGTRLTVV.

This clonotype turned up a few times. V gene TRBV12-3 or TRBV12-4 combines with J gene TRBJ2-5; TRBD1 matches at 7 bases. The CDR3 length is 12 residues. V gave up 10 bases and J gave up 5 bases; unmatched junction bases: 7. CDR3 coding DNA: TGTGCCACCAAAGACAGGGCTGAGACCCAGTACTTC. This encodes CATKDRAETQYF.

The table lists this clonotype with many counts. This sequence joins TRBV10-3 and TRBJ2-7; TRBD2 agrees at 7 bases. This CDR3 is 13 amino acids long. CDR1 is ENHRY and CDR2 is SYGVKD in the germline V gene. The trim removed 10 bases at V and 3 bases at J, leaving 9 bases unmatched. CDR3 residues: CATTTSRNYEQYF. Here the CDR3 DNA reads TGTGCCACCACGACTAGCCGAAACTACGAGCAGTACTTC.

This clonotype was observed at least ten times. This chain uses TRBV6-5 with TRBJ2-1, with TRBD2 identical over 10 bases. Germline V gene lookup returns CDR1 MNHEY and CDR2 SVGAGI. This CDR3 spans 15 amino acids. Trimming cost V 0 bases and J 7 bases; bases outside gene matches: 3. Here the CDR3 reads CASSYSTLAGNEQFF. The CDR3 DNA follows: TGTGCCAGCAGTTACTCGACACTAGCGGGGAATGAGCAGTTCTTC.

This clonotype was observed at least ten times. The rearrangement links TRBV29-1 to TRBJ2-3; 11 bases map to TRBD2. This CDR3 contains 14 residues. The V gene's germline CDR1 is SQVTM and CDR2 ANQGSEA. J lost 7 bases, V lost 8 bases, and 11 bases had no gene match. CDR3 sequence reads: CSISSGGLSNTQYF. The CDR3 bases are TGCAGCATCTCTAGCGGGGGGCTCTCCAATACGCAGTATTTT.

This clonotype came up a few times. This chain uses TRBV5-6 with TRBJ2-5; 8 positions agree with TRBD1. CDR1 and CDR2 from the germline V gene are SGHDT and YYEEEE. J lost 3 bases, V lost 2 bases, and 3 bases had no gene match. The CDR3 consists of 14 residues. CDR3 amino acids: CASSLPGGEETQYF. CDR3 coding DNA: TGTGCCAGCAGCTTACCAGGGGGCGAAGAGACCCAGTACTTC.

This clonotype has at least ten counts. The chain joins TRBV3-1 to TRBJ1-1, with a possible D match to TRBD1 (5 bases). There are 13 residues in the CDR3. Germline V gene lookup returns CDR1 LGHDT and CDR2 YNNKEL (reference sequence). V gave up 2 bases and J gave up 6 bases, with 10 bases separating them. The CDR3 DNA follows: TGTGCCAGCAGCCAAAAATCCAGGGCTGAAGCTTTCTTT. Its translation: CASSQKSRAEAFF.

This sequence joins TRBV29-1 and TRBJ2-1, with 7 bases identical to TRBD2. The junction had 13 bases not matched to a gene; V was cut back by 1 base and J by 1 base. CDR1 and CDR2 (germline): SQVTM, ANQGSEA. The CDR3 totals 18 residues. The CDR3 DNA follows: TGCAGCGTTGAAGGTCGCGGGGTGAGGGGAGGGTCCTACAATGAGCAGTTCTTC. It translates to CSVEGRGVRGGSYNEQFF.

This chain connects TRBV20-1 to TRBJ2-3, with D possibly matching TRBD2 (5 bases). Germline V gene lookup returns CDR1 DFQATT and CDR2 SNEGSKA (reference sequence). This CDR3 region has 11 residues. Trimming shortened V by 6 bases and J by 14 bases, and 18 bases separated the two germline ends. DNA of the CDR3: TGCAGTGCCTTTGACTCGCGGGCGCCGTATTTT. This encodes CSAFDSRAPYF.

The chain joins TRBV12-3 or TRBV12-4 to TRBJ2-1; D perhaps matches TRBD2 (6 bases). The CDR3 loop spans 14 amino acids. V was pared by 5 bases and J by 2 bases, with 10 bases between. The CDR3 reads CASSPSVAYNEQFF. In DNA form, the CDR3 reads TGTGCCAGCAGTCCTAGCGTGGCCTACAATGAGCAGTTCTTC.

This sequence joins TRBV5-1 and TRBJ1-1, with D maybe TRBD1 (5 bases). Trimming pared 0 bases from V and 0 bases from J, leaving 15 bases between. The CDR3 is 17 amino acids. CDR1 is SGHRS, CDR2 YFSETQ, per germline. The chain's CDR3 is CASSLGILVGVNTEAFF. CDR3 nucleotide sequence: TGCGCCAGCAGCTTGGGGATCCTCGTGGGGGTGAACACTGAAGCTTTCTTT.

In DNA form, the CDR3 reads TGTGCCATCAGTGAGGCCTCGGGACAGGGGACCACAGATACGCAGTATTTT. Translating gives CAISEASGQGTTDTQYF. V usage is TRBV10-3 and J usage is TRBJ2-3; 10 bases agree with TRBD1. CDR1 and CDR2 (germline): ENHRY, SYGVKD. V gave up 2 bases and J gave up 2 bases; unmatched junction bases: 7. The CDR3 sequence is 17 residues long.

The chain combines TRBV15 with TRBJ2-3, with 12 bases identical to TRBD2. Germline CDR1 reads LNHNV; CDR2 reads YYDKDF (reference sequence). Trimming at V came to 0 bases and at J to 6 bases, leaving 13 bases not matched to a gene. The CDR3 consists of 19 residues. The CDR3 sequence: CATSRDYSPSGGAFDTQYF. The DNA of the CDR3 is TGTGCCACCAGCAGAGATTATTCGCCTAGCGGGGGGGCGTTCGATACGCAGTATTTT.